This entry describes one TCR beta chain. Which cohort a participant joined came from the clinical history participants gave. Cohort 3 recovery required two negative PCRs, clearance, or symptom resolution. The data are from a study of blood T cell repertoires in COVID-19. Study as a whole: The analysed material was cDNA or gDNA that came from T cells, B-cell-depleted T cells, or PBMCs.

In the study's own analysis: Counts of nucleated cells, estimated from reference gene primer amplification, were obtained. Assay: immunoSEQ multiplex PCR; the TCRdb copy retains only in-frame clones and omits some. Clone size and V and J calls were adopted from that table, with D and trimming inferred from the DNA. In the table there are about 200,000 clones, 85% of which are singletons. The CDR3 is 17 amino acids. V lost 0 bases and J lost 4; bases outside the gene matches: 8. Germline V gene lookup returns CDR1 SGHRS and CDR2 YFSETQ. Material for sequencing was PBMCs or T cells enriched from blood (not recorded which). The J gene is TRBJ2-1, the V gene TRBV5-1, with TRBD2 matching over 9 bases. This sequence was found in a man between 35 and 55 years old who had recovered from COVID-19. CDR3 loop: CASSLVASGKRYNEQFF. The CDR3 coding sequence is TGCGCCAGCAGCTTGGTCGCTAGCGGGAAGAGATACAATGAGCAGTTCTTC.